The text below deals with one T cell receptor beta chain. It has no known antigen specificity. Base qualities are not recorded, but no much larger clone differs from it by a single base. Genomic DNA was isolated from the sorted cells so that the TCRbeta CDR3 region could be sequenced. TCRbeta CDR3 regions were sequenced using the immunoSEQ Assay. Drawn from immuneACCESS, this table holds only the in-frame rearrangements with V and J called that TCRdb kept. Clones are partly lost; checked studies trace under half to an unresolved V gene and leave the rest unexplained. This sample is represented by more than 60,000 clones; about 83% of them were singletons. Together, the top ten hold around 25% of the sample. These data are taken from a study of OX40 agonist ivuxolimab in advanced cancers. In the study overall: Ivuxolimab was a fully human IgG2 agonistic monoclonal antibody targeting the costimulatory receptor OX40 (CD134). Intravenous ivuxolimab was administered to patients every 2 weeks at six dose levels: 0.01, 0.1, 0.3, 1.5, 3 and 10 mg/kg. Of the roughly 52 dose-escalation patients, hepatocellular carcinoma was present in around 20, melanoma in approximately 15, renal cell carcinoma in 9 and head and neck cancer in 9. In the dose-escalation cohort, roughly four fifths of patients were male, and the mean age was approximately 60 years, with a range of about 23 to 85. Prior anti-PD-1, anti-PD-L1 or anti-CTLA-4 therapy was permitted, and approximately 41% of dose-escalation patients had received checkpoint inhibitors. Partial responses occurred in three dose-escalation patients, of whom one had hepatocellular carcinoma and two had cutaneous melanoma. Peripheral TCRbeta sequencing aimed to test whether ivuxolimab altered TCR sequence diversity and caused clonal T-cell expansion. The paper describes the monotherapy dose-escalation part (N ≈ 50 patients) of the phase I trial of ivuxolimab. Points the paper makes about the study in general: On average, CD8+ T cells showed more expanded clones than CD4+ T cells after ivuxolimab. At doses from 0.1 to 3.0 mg/kg, clonal expansion was seen in both CD4+ and CD8+ blood T cells between baseline and week 6. Low levels of normalized T-cell clonal expansion were also seen in some patients who did not respond. The antigen specificity of the peripheral T cells that underwent clonal expansion was not determined. In partial responders in the 0.1-3.0 mg/kg groups, normalized peripheral clonal expansion was found to be among the lowest, especially among CD8+ T cells.

The CDR3 numbers 16 residues from cysteine through phenylalanine. Of the read, only the CDR3 DNA is kept; its 48 bases are in frame from base 1. Clipping removes 3 bases from V and 4 bases from J, with 8 as the unmatched junction base count. Looking up the germline V gene (reference sequence) yields CDR1 WNHNN and CDR2 SYGVQD. The trial excluded patients who had a history of autoimmune disease or were on systemic immunosuppression. Peripheral blood for TCR sequencing was drawn from every dose cohort at baseline, at cycle 4 day 1 and at cycle 7 day 1. The samples were taken from a phase I, first-in-human, multicenter, open-label dose-escalation trial of ivuxolimab. Adults with locally advanced or metastatic melanoma, renal cell, hepatocellular, or head and neck squamous cell carcinoma were enrolled in the trial. Before TCR sequencing, CD4+ T cells and CD8+ T cells from peripheral blood were sorted into separate populations.

The TCR comes from an adult with an advanced solid tumor such as melanoma, head and neck, liver or kidney cancer. The V and J genes are TRBV10-1 and TRBJ2-1; 8 central nucleotides agree with TRBD2. Sequencing was performed on CD4+ or CD8+ T cells sorted from blood, taken in a trial of the OX40 agonist ivuxolimab. In nucleotides, the sequence is TGCGCCAGCAGTGACCCTAGCGGGTTGTATTACAATGAGCAGTTCTTC. It translates as CASSDPSGLYYNEQFF.